The following is a TCR beta chain sequence with its context. This clonotype was counted ten times or more. Its binding antigen is unknown. Qualities for individual bases were not recorded, and no much larger clone is one base off. V drops 7 bases and J drops 0 bases, leaving 9 bases in between. The germline V gene provides CDR1 KGHDR and CDR2 SFDVKD. From the cysteine up to the phenylalanine, the CDR3 has a length of 14 residues. Just CDR3 DNA is preserved here, 42 bases in frame from base 1. The sample is drawn from a study of Graves' ophthalmopathy and Graves' hyperthyroidism (dated by TCRdb to 2016 to 2018). Notes on the research overall: Peripheral blood was collected at initial diagnosis, prior to any treatment. For independent validation, a separate cohort was made up of 18 to 20 hyperthyroidism patients plus 17 patients who later progressed from hyperthyroidism to ophthalmopathy. The study used TCR beta repertoire signatures to distinguish Graves' ophthalmopathy from Graves' hyperthyroidism and to predict progression to ophthalmopathy. Once sampling was done, hyperthyroidism patients were given methimazole at a starting dose of 30 mg daily, while ophthalmopathy patients were given high-dose intravenous methylprednisolone. A discovery set of 90 to 100 patients (roughly 43 ophthalmopathy, 60 or so stable hyperthyroidism) was enrolled to explore V-J signatures distinguishing ophthalmopathy from hyperthyroidism. In total, 135 blood samples were TCR-sequenced: 43 ophthalmopathy, roughly 77 hyperthyroidism and some 17 hyperthyroidism-to-ophthalmopathy patients. In roughly 6 hyperthyroidism patients, T-cell repertoires of thyroid tissue and blood were compared. For training and testing, the 100 patients in the discovery cohort were randomly divided in a 7:3 ratio. The study at large found these results: In cross-validation, the 13-signature model distinguished ophthalmopathy from stable hyperthyroidism with 87.88% sensitivity and roughly 81% specificity, while in the test set the corresponding values were about 80% and 75%. In validation, the model predicted ophthalmopathy progression with about 64% sensitivity and roughly 72% specificity; approximately 12 predicted patients were CT-confirmed with GO in a median of approximately 6.2 months. Most expanded thyroid clonotypes with frequency above 0.001 were also detected in blood, suggesting blood repertoires may reflect the thyroid immune response. No statistical method was used to predetermine the sample size, and group allocation was not hidden from the investigators.

For repertoire sequencing, the TCR beta CDR3 regions were amplified from RNA transcripts. A first-round RT-PCR used HTBI primers with the Qiagen OneStep RT-PCR kit, followed by a second-round multiplex PCR, size selection and purification. Libraries were sequenced on an Illumina HiSeq2000 using paired-end 100 bp reads. The original pipeline was this. SOAPnuke was used to process the reads, removing any read that contained adapters or uncalled bases, had a mean Phred below 15, or lacked an exact match to the constant primer or identifier. COPE v1.2.5 was used to merge high-quality paired reads. Each unique nucleotide sequence was treated as a clonotype, and MiTCR v1.1 was used to align the clonotypes to the IMGT TRB V, D and J references. The analysis was limited to V-J combinations with a frequency above 0.0001, which together covered 99.2% of repertoires. For each V-J combination, a TCR clonal expansion and chaos score was defined as the ratio of F50 clonal expansion to chaos observed in the TCRdist matrix. Welch's t-statistics and random forest were used to reduce the features to around 13 V-J combinations, which were then used as input to a naive Bayes classifier. Thyroid-blood repertoire similarity was quantified with the Morisita-Horn index. In TCRdb, the public reads were trimmed at Q25 with fastp and aligned with MiXCR, with productive beta chains retained. A single entry per CDR3 protein holds the most common genes and DNA from its merged rows. TCRdb's processing, not the authors', yielded these V and J calls. The sample table records 400,000 to 450,000 distinct CDR3 sequences; around 21% of these occur just once. Clones ranked in the top ten supply 3% of the sample.

Stable hyperthyroidism was defined as no progression to ophthalmopathy within 18 months of follow-up. Patients with hyperthyroidism were aged 18 to 65 years, had been newly diagnosed, and had a disease duration of less than 2 months. Patients with other autoimmune diseases, uncontrolled infections, pregnancy or lactation were excluded from the study. Diagnosis relied on clinical symptoms, serum thyroxine, TRAb, thyroid ultrasound and orbital computed tomography. Using Ficoll-Paque density gradient centrifugation, PBMCs were isolated from 10 ml of fresh peripheral blood. Total RNA was extracted using Trizol reagent, and RNA quality was checked on an Agilent 2100 Bioanalyzer.

The chain was built from TRBV24-1 and TRBJ1-3; no confident D gene assignment can be made. The sequenced material came from peripheral blood. The TCR was taken from a woman in her late teens or twenties with stable Graves' hyperthyroidism. Donor details come from another sample of the same person, matched by shared clones. CDR3 sequence: CATSPPLSGNTIYF. The DNA is as follows: TGTGCCACCAGCCCTCCCCTCTCTGGAAACACCATATATTTT.